This record looks at one T cell receptor beta chain sequence and its context. Its specificity is unknown. It was 200 to 250 ng DNA, about 30,000 T cell genomes, that sorted-subset replicate PCRs used. Original processing methods: Sequence data from immunoSEQ were junction-only and lacked quality scores; consequently, filtering differed. Clones were sequenced by immunoSEQ multiplex PCR, and TCRdb holds only the in-frame ones, with some missing. Clone size and V and J calls were adopted from that table, with D and trimming inferred from the DNA. The data show some 650,000 clones, approximately 97% seen once. The data originate from a study of shared clonotypes between healthy human individuals. The study's findings and limits: Non-shared clonotypes had lower generation probabilities than clonotypes shared by all four sorted-subset donors. Compared with memory subsets, naive subsets generally had larger estimated richness.

This CDR3 has 13 residues. Unmatched junction bases numbered 5, after V lost 6 bases and J lost 3 bases. CDR1 is KGHSH and CDR2 is LQKENI in the germline V gene. The chain joins TRBV18 to TRBJ2-7; TRBD1 matches at 7 bases. This TCR derives from a woman under 40 in good health. The sample taken for sequencing was naive CD4+ T cells sorted from blood. Subset reported: CD45RA+ positively selected. DNA of the CDR3: TGTGCCAGCTCCCGAGGACAGGACTACGAGCAGTACTTC. This sequence encodes CASSRGQDYEQYF.